The source of this T cell receptor beta chain is a study of T cell repertoires in cytomegalovirus infection. Findings of the study overall: HLA-C-restricted CMV clonotypes gave the most frequent clonotype in two of eight donors.

A note on this clonotype: What it binds is unknown.

MiXCR was run by TCRdb on the reads, yielding one entry per CDR3 protein. This table holds some 940,000 distinct CDR3 sequences, roughly 30% found once. This TCR was sampled from a human donor in good health (CMV status not recorded). Some clones in this sample may be carry-over from other donors' samples. The material sequenced was cultured CD8+ T cells from PBMCs, taken from culture after CMV antigen stimulation.

The DNA for the CDR3 is TGTGCCAGCAGCTTCCCGGGACAGAGGGCCACAGATACGCAGTATTTT. It codes for CASSFPGQRATDTQYF. This chain connects TRBV7-9 to TRBJ2-3; 7 bases match TRBD1. The V and J ends lost 3 bases and 2 bases, in that order; junction bases with no gene match: 8. Germline CDR1 and CDR2: SEHNR and FQNEAQ (reference sequence). This CDR3 is 16 amino acids long.